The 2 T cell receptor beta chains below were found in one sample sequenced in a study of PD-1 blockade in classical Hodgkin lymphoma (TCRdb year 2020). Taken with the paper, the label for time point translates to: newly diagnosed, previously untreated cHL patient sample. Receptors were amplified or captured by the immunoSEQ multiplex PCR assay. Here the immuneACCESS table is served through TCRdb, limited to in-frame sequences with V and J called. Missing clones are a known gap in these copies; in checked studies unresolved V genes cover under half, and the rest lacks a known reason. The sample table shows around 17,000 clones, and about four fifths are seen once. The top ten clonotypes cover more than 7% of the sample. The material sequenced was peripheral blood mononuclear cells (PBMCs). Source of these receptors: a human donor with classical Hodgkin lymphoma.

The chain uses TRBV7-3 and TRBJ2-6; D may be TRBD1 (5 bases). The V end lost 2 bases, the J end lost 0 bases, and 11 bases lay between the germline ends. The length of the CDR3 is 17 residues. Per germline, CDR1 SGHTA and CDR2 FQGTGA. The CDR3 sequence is CASSLAGIGSGANVLTF. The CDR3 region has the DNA TGTGCCAGCAGCTTAGCAGGGATCGGCTCTGGGGCCAACGTCCTGACTTTC.

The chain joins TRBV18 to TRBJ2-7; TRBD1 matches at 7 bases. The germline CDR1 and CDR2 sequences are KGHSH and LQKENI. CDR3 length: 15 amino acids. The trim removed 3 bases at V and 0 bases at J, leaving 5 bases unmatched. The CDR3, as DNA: TGTGCCAGCTCACCGGGGACAGTTTCCTCCTACGAGCAGTACTTC. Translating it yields CASSPGTVSSYEQYF.